The T cell receptor beta chain under discussion was sequenced for a study of blood T cell repertoires in COVID-19. The CDR3 length is 16 residues. CDR1 is LNHDA, CDR2 SQIVND, per germline (reference sequence). After removal of 1 base from V and 4 bases from J, the junction contained 8 bases not matched to a gene. Enrolment of Seattle patients took place during active infection, and they were followed longitudinally. Produced via immunoSEQ multiplex PCR; TCRdb's table is partial and in-frame only. The data contain roughly 130,000 clones, more than 90% of them singletons. This chain links TRBV19 with TRBJ1-2; the match to TRBD1 covers 8 bases. The sequence came from a man in his sixties with COVID-19, enrolled during active disease. Material: peripheral blood. CDR3 coding DNA: TGTGCCAGTAGTATAGGCGCCTCCGGGACAGGCTATGGCTACACCTTC. It specifies CASSIGASGTGYGYTF.